Presented here are 23 T cell receptor beta chains from one specimen sequenced in a study of T cell responses to AZD1222 COVID-19 vaccine. Profiling relied on immunoSEQ multiplex PCR, and the TCRdb table lists in-frame clones only, not all of them. The table has around 110,000 clones, about 90% seen once. Sample: peripheral blood, taken on day 0 of AZD1222 vaccination. The receptors shown here come from an adult in good health.

The chain is built from TRBV5-4 and TRBJ1-1; D uncertain. Trimming took 1 base from V and 7 from J, leaving 11 bases between them. This CDR3 is built from 13 residues. Germline assignment: CDR1 SGHNT and CDR2 YYREEE (reference sequence). CDR3 in amino acids: CASSLRPINEAFF. The CDR3 region has the DNA TGTGCCAGCAGCTTGAGACCCATAAATGAAGCTTTCTTT.

The chain has TRBV27 and TRBJ2-1; 8 nucleotides align to TRBD2. V lost 2 bases to trimming and J lost 5 bases; unmatched junction nucleotides: 5. The CDR3 has 15 amino acids. Germline V gene sequence: CDR1 MNHEY, CDR2 SMNVEV (reference sequence). The CDR3 DNA follows: TGTGCCAGCAGTTTAGAACGGGGGGGGAACAATGAGCAGTTCTTC. Translation: CASSLERGGNNEQFF.

A few counts support this clone. This chain uses TRBV29-1 with TRBJ1-3; D is perhaps TRBD1 (6 bases). The CDR3 has 13 amino acids. With 7 bases removed from V and 4 bases from J, the gap between germline ends came to 14 bases. Germline-derived CDR1 and CDR2 are SQVTM and ANQGSEA. The CDR3 coding sequence is TGCAGCGCCGGGGGGGCCCCGGGAAACACCATATATTTT. Its translation: CSAGGAPGNTIYF.

V usage is TRBV29-1 and J usage is TRBJ2-1, with 11 bases aligning to TRBD1. V shed 7 bases, J shed 10 bases, and the junction held 12 bases outside the gene matches. The CDR3 contains 14 residues. Germline loops: CDR1 SQVTM, CDR2 ANQGSEA. CDR3 nucleotides: TGCAGCGCGGAAAGCGGACAGGGGGCACGGGAGCAGTTCTTC. This gives the protein CSAESGQGAREQFF.

CDR3 protein: CASSIRTANEKLFF. Written as DNA, the CDR3 is TGTGCCAGTAGTATCCGAACAGCAAATGAAAAACTGTTTTTT. The rearrangement uses TRBV19 and TRBJ1-4; D gene ambiguous. The CDR3 is made up of 14 amino acids. With 3 bases removed from V and 5 bases from J, the gap between germline ends came to 10 bases. Germline CDR1 reads LNHDA; CDR2 reads SQIVND (reference sequence).

V is TRBV6-1 and J is TRBJ2-7, with a weak D call TRBD2 (7 bases). Per germline, CDR1 MNHNS and CDR2 SASEGT. CDR3 length: 15 amino acids. Trimming pared 0 bases from V and 5 bases from J, leaving 14 bases between. The CDR3 sequence: CASSEARSGTNEQYF. Written as DNA, the CDR3 is TGTGCCAGCAGTGAAGCACGGAGCGGGACAAACGAGCAGTACTTC.

This chain uses TRBV2 with TRBJ1-6, with TRBD1 identical over 8 bases. This CDR3 region has 13 residues. Germline lookup yields CDR1 SNHLY and CDR2 FYNNEI. V lost 4 bases and J lost 10; bases outside the gene matches: 3. CDR3 loop: CASSGTGRSPLHF. The CDR3 nucleotides are TGTGCCAGCAGTGGGACAGGGAGGTCACCCCTCCACTTT. The whole variable domain, filled in from reference TRBV2 and TRBJ1-6, reads EPEVTQTPSHQVTQMGQEVILRCVPISNHLYFYWYRQILGQKVEFLVSFYNNEISEKSEIFDDQFSVERPDGSNFTLKIRSTKLEDSAMYFCASSGTGRSPLHFGNGTRLTVT.

The rearrangement joins TRBV28 to TRBJ2-5; the D is unclear. CDR3 size: 12 residues. V was shortened by 2 bases and J by 7 bases, with 8 bases between the two germline ends. Germline CDR1 is MDHEN and CDR2 is SYDVKM. The DNA of the CDR3 is TGTGCCAGCAGTTTAGGGTTGGGGACCCAGTACTTC. Amino acid sequence: CASSLGLGTQYF.

This chain uses TRBV12-3 or TRBV12-4 with TRBJ2-5; D is undetermined. V lost 3 bases to trimming and J lost 5 bases, with 4 bases between them. This CDR3 comprises 11 residues. In DNA form, the CDR3 reads TGTGCCAGCAGTTTGACGGAGACCCAGTACTTC. Translated: CASSLTETQYF.

The chain employs TRBV15 and TRBJ1-1; D gene ambiguous. There are 13 residues in the CDR3. Trimming left V 3 bases short and J 5 bases short, with 10 bases between. CDR1 and CDR2 from the germline V gene are LNHNV and YYDKDF (reference sequence). CDR3 in DNA: TGTGCCACCAGCAGGGAATCTAATACTGAAGCTTTCTTT. This translates into CATSRESNTEAFF.

The chain carries TRBV6-5 and TRBJ2-1; TRBD2 is a possible D gene (6 bases). Trimming left V 6 bases short and J 5 bases short, with 14 bases between. Germline V gene data show CDR1 as MNHEY and CDR2 as SVGAGI. CDR3 length: 14 amino acids. This chain's CDR3 is CASRGRLANNEQFF. The CDR3 nucleotides are TGTGCCAGCAGAGGCCGGCTAGCGAACAATGAGCAGTTCTTC.

This chain joins TRBV5-6 and TRBJ2-2; no firm D call. Germline V gives CDR1 SGHDT, CDR2 YYEEEE. The CDR3 has 12 amino acids. The germline V and J ends were trimmed by 2 bases and 6 bases, with 5 bases remaining between them. The CDR3 DNA reads as TGTGCCAGCAGCTTAGACCCCGGGGAGCTGTTTTTT. Its translation is CASSLDPGELFF. Full variable domain (outside the CDR3, taken from reference TRBV5-6 and TRBJ2-2): DAGVTQSPTHLIKTRGQQVTLRCSPKSGHDTVSWYQQALGQGPQFIFQYYEEEERQRGNFPDRFSGHQFPNYSSELNVNALLLGDSALYLCASSLDPGELFFGEGSRLTVL.

This clone was recorded a few times. The rearrangement links TRBV11-2 to TRBJ2-5; 11 bases align to TRBD1. CDR1 is SGHAT and CDR2 is FQNNGV in the germline V gene. The CDR3 has 16 amino acids. V was clipped by 7 bases and J by 0 bases; unmatched bases: 7. The CDR3 nucleotides are TGTGCCAGCAACGATAGGACAGGGGGCTACCAAGAGACCCAGTACTTC. It codes for CASNDRTGGYQETQYF.

The CDR3 DNA reads TGTGCCAGCAGCTTATTCCCAGGTACCACAGATACGCAGTATTTT. This codes for CASSLFPGTTDTQYF. V usage is TRBV7-7 and J usage is TRBJ2-3; unclear D gene. Germline CDR1 SSHAT, CDR2 FNYEAQ (reference sequence). V lost 2 bases, J lost 2 bases, and 11 bases lay in between. This CDR3 has 15 amino acids.

This sequence joins TRBV9 and TRBJ2-6; the D gene is possibly TRBD2 (5 bases). Germline CDR1 reads SGDLS; CDR2 reads YYNGEE. The CDR3 is made up of 17 amino acids. The ends were cut back, 4 bases at V and 0 bases at J, with 14 bases in the middle. CDR3 in DNA: TGTGCCAGCAGCTACTCCGGGGTAGGCTCTGGGGCCAACGTCCTGACTTTC. Translating gives CASSYSGVGSGANVLTF.

The chain couples TRBV5-8 to TRBJ1-5, with 7 bases fitting TRBD1. The length of the CDR3 is 17 residues. The V gene end was trimmed by 5 bases and the J gene end by 1 base; junction bases not matched to a gene: 12. The germline CDR1 and CDR2 sequences are SGHTS and YDEGEE. CDR3 loop: CASRLLEQGLSNQPQHF. CDR3 nucleotides: TGTGCCAGCAGACTTCTAGAACAGGGGTTAAGCAATCAGCCCCAGCATTTT.

This chain links TRBV3-1 (or the pseudogene TRBV3-2) with TRBJ1-3; 8 bases match TRBD1. The CDR3 has 15 amino acids. Germline CDR1 LGHDT, CDR2 YNNKEL (reference sequence). J gave up 2 bases and V 4 bases, and 4 bases lay outside the gene matches. The CDR3 is CASSPLRGPGNTIYF. In nucleotides, the CDR3 is TGTGCCAGCAGCCCGCTCAGGGGGCCTGGAAACACCATATATTTT.

The chain joins TRBV2 to TRBJ1-5; D call uncertain. Germline values: CDR1 SNHLY, CDR2 FYNNEI. Trimming pared 5 bases from V and 4 bases from J, leaving 6 bases between. The CDR3 length is 12 residues. CDR3 bases: TGTGCCAGCAGTTGGGTAAATCAGCCCCAGCATTTT. This codes for CASSWVNQPQHF.

The chain links TRBV18 to TRBJ2-2; a weak D match, TRBD1 (5 bases). The CDR3 runs 14 residues. V dropped 6 bases and J dropped 2 bases, with 10 bases sitting between them. Looked up from germline, CDR1 is KGHSH and CDR2 is LQKENI. CDR3 loop: CASSPDRNTGELFF. The CDR3 DNA is TGTGCCAGCTCTCCCGACAGAAACACCGGGGAGCTGTTTTTT.

The chain employs TRBV19 and TRBJ2-7, with D hard to call. This CDR3 has 15 amino acids. Trimming removed 5 bases from V and 0 bases from J, with 14 bases in between. Germline assignment: CDR1 LNHDA and CDR2 SQIVND (reference sequence). The CDR3 is CASSRAGLSSYEQYF. CDR3 nucleotide sequence: TGTGCCAGTAGTCGGGCAGGCTTAAGCTCCTACGAGCAGTACTTC.

V and J are TRBV2 and TRBJ1-6; D unclear. The V end was cut by 0 bases, the J end by 1 base, with 4 bases between. The CDR3 extends over 15 amino acids. CDR1 is SNHLY, CDR2 FYNNEI, per germline. The CDR3: CASSEARSYNSPLHF. CDR3 bases: TGTGCCAGCAGTGAAGCCAGGTCCTATAATTCACCCCTCCACTTT.

The chain recombines TRBV30 with TRBJ2-1; possibly TRBD1 or TRBD2 for D (5 bases each). Germline CDR1 GTSNPN, CDR2 SVGIG (reference sequence). The CDR3 length is 13 residues. Trimming cost V 4 bases and J 2 bases, with 9 bases left between them. The CDR3 DNA reads as TGTGCCTGGACGGGGCGCCCCTACAATGAGCAGTTCTTC. It is translated as CAWTGRPYNEQFF.

The chain employs TRBV28 and TRBJ1-1, with 7 bases matching TRBD1. Per the germline V gene, CDR1 is MDHEN and CDR2 is SYDVKM. The CDR3 covers 14 residues. V shed 3 bases and J 10 bases; nucleotides not matched to a gene: 11. CDR3 loop: CASSFWGAQGGAFF. CDR3 sequence (DNA): TGTGCCAGCAGTTTCTGGGGGGCGCAGGGGGGAGCTTTCTTT.